What follows are 29 T cell receptor beta chains derived from one specimen sequenced in a study of regulatory T cells in long-lasting Graves disease. Building of the TCR beta libraries involved iRepertoire HTBI primers and Arm-PCR of CDR3 regions. TCRdb ran MiXCR on the multiplex PCR reads and lists one entry per CDR3 protein. The sample has about 320,000 distinct CDR3 sequences, more than 15% seen once; the top ten hold 38%. As for time point: newly diagnosed GD, antithyroid drugs for less than 3 months. The TCR library was prepared using RNA isolated from PBMCs. Sequenced here: peripheral blood mononuclear cells (PBMCs), sampled at new diagnosis, from a patient treated with antithyroid drugs. All receptors come from a female donor with Graves disease.

This clonotype has ten or more counts. The J gene is TRBJ1-5, the V gene TRBV12-3 or TRBV12-4; a weak D match, TRBD1 (6 bases). CDR3 size: 14 residues. The germline V and J ends were trimmed by 6 bases and 2 bases, with 11 bases remaining between them. CDR3 bases: TGTGCCAGCAGAGGAGGGGGGGGCAATCAGCCCCAGCATTTT. This translates into CASRGGGGNQPQHF.

Points on this clonotype: This could be a read error, since a much larger clone is one nucleotide away. The chain is built from TRBV6-2 or TRBV6-3 and TRBJ2-7; 12 nucleotides match TRBD1. The trim removed 5 bases at V and 3 bases at J, leaving 8 bases unmatched. The CDR3 spans 16 residues. Germline assignment: CDR1 MNHEY and CDR2 SVGEGT. The CDR3 DNA follows: TGTGCCAGCAGTGAAACCGGGACAGGGGGCGTCTACGAGCAGTACTTC. The encoded protein is CASSETGTGGVYEQYF.

The gene calls are TRBV3-1 and TRBJ2-7; the match to TRBD1 covers 7 bases. With 1 base clipped from V and 9 bases from J, the junction kept 3 bases outside the gene matches. This CDR3 spans 12 amino acids. Germline-derived CDR1 and CDR2 are LGHDT and YNNKEL (reference sequence). The CDR3 DNA is TGTGCCAGCAGCCAAGGAGGGGGCATGCAGTACTTC. This codes for CASSQGGGMQYF.

This clonotype occurred many times. The V call is TRBV20-1, the J call TRBJ2-7; 15 bases line up with TRBD2. The germline CDR1 and CDR2 sequences are DFQATT and SNEGSKA (reference sequence). This CDR3 comprises 14 residues. Germline trimming cut 3 bases from V and 3 bases from J; bases unmatched to any gene: 0. CDR3 loop: CSARGLAGGYEQYF. The CDR3 region has the DNA TGCAGTGCTAGGGGACTAGCGGGAGGCTACGAGCAGTACTTC.

In its sample, this clonotype was seen many times. Since no conserved phenylalanine or tryptophan closes the CDR3, a read error is the likely cause. Because the CDR3's place on the DNA is in doubt, the DNA is left out and the CDR3 is given as listed by TCRdb. The CDR3 sequence is CASSLGQGPTSL. The chain is built from TRBV7-9 and TRBJ2-1; the table's D call of TRBD1 was not tested on the DNA. The CDR3 length equals 12 residues, ends included. Germline CDR1 reads SEHNR; CDR2 reads FQNEAQ (reference sequence).

This clonotype was seen many times. CDR3 region: CSVEGLAGVNEQFF. In DNA form, the CDR3 reads TGCAGCGTTGAGGGGCTAGCGGGAGTTAATGAGCAGTTCTTC. The genes are TRBV29-1 and TRBJ2-1, with 10 bases lining up with TRBD2. The CDR3 covers 14 residues. V shed 3 bases and J 7 bases; nucleotides not matched to a gene: 6. In germline, CDR1 is SQVTM, CDR2 ANQGSEA.

The V gene is TRBV20-1, the J gene TRBJ1-5, with TRBD1 as a possible D gene (6 bases). This CDR3 contains 14 residues. V lost 0 bases to trimming and J lost 7 bases, with 13 bases between them. Germline CDR1 and CDR2: DFQATT and SNEGSKA (reference sequence). In nucleotides, the CDR3 is TGCAGTGCTAGAGAGGGGGCTGCAGGACAGCCCCAGCATTTT. Amino acid sequence: CSAREGAAGQPQHF.

This chain connects TRBV20-1 to TRBJ2-1; D unclear. Germline CDR1 and CDR2: DFQATT and SNEGSKA (reference sequence). The CDR3 is made up of 10 amino acids. The V end lost 3 bases, the J end lost 3 bases, and 0 bases lay between the germline ends. CDR3 sequence reads: CSASYNEQFF. The CDR3 region has the DNA TGCAGTGCTAGCTACAATGAGCAGTTCTTC.

This clonotype was counted ten times or more. The chain links TRBV28 to TRBJ2-2; D unclear. The CDR3 contains 13 residues. The V end lost 6 bases, the J end lost 6 bases, and 11 bases lay between the germline ends. The germline V gene has CDR1 MDHEN and CDR2 SYDVKM. The CDR3 protein is CASRQAGPGELFF. In nucleotides, the CDR3 is TGTGCCAGCAGGCAAGCAGGACCCGGGGAGCTGTTTTTT. Full variable domain (rest looked up from reference TRBV28 and TRBJ2-2): DVKVTQSSRYLVKRTGEKVFLECVQDMDHENMFWYRQDPGLGLRLIYFSYDVKMKEKGDIPEGYSVSREKKERFSLILESASTNQTSMYLCASRQAGPGELFFGEGSRLTVL.

This clonotype was observed at least ten times. CDR3 DNA: TGTGCCAGCAGGAGCGGTCAACGCACAGAGCAGTTCTTC. This sequence encodes CASRSGQRTEQFF. The chain recombines TRBV12-3 or TRBV12-4 with TRBJ2-1; maybe TRBD2 (5 bases). There are 13 residues in the CDR3. V was clipped by 6 bases and J by 10 bases, with 16 bases between them.

This clonotype was recorded many times. The chain employs TRBV27 and TRBJ2-1; unclear D gene. Trimming shortened V by 4 bases and J by 7 bases, and 8 bases separated the two germline ends. Germline CDR1 is MNHEY and CDR2 is SMNVEV (reference sequence). The CDR3 loop spans 12 amino acids. This CDR3 reads CASSSLLNEQFF. CDR3 DNA sequence: TGTGCCAGCAGTTCCCTGTTGAATGAGCAGTTCTTC.

As regards this clonotype: It may be a read error: a sequence one base away is much more abundant. The gene calls are TRBV19 and TRBJ1-1; D gene uncertain. CDR3 length: 13 amino acids. The V gene lost 5 bases and the J gene lost 5 bases, with 12 bases spanning the gap. CDR1 is LNHDA and CDR2 is SQIVND in the germline V gene (reference sequence). The CDR3 nucleotides read TGTGCCAGTAGTCGGGGAGGAGGAACTGAAGCTTTCTTT. Translated, it gives CASSRGGGTEAFF.

With regard to this clonotype: A much larger clonotype is one base distant, so this may be a read error. The chain has TRBV2 and TRBJ2-3, with 9 bases matching TRBD2. Germline V CDR1 and CDR2: SNHLY, FYNNEI. The CDR3 spans 17 residues. The V and J ends lost 6 bases and 3 bases, in that order; junction bases with no gene match: 13. The CDR3 DNA sequence: TGTGCCAGCAGCGGGCTGAGCGGGAGGACTGGAACAGATACGCAGTATTTT. Translation: CASSGLSGRTGTDTQYF.

This chain links TRBV7-9 with TRBJ2-3; perhaps TRBD2 as D (5 bases). The germline CDR1 and CDR2 sequences are SEHNR and FQNEAQ (reference sequence). Trimming removed 1 base at V and 4 bases at J, with 12 bases between. This CDR3 region has 15 residues. The CDR3 is CASSLGLERADTQYF. In nucleotides, the CDR3 is TGTGCCAGCAGCTTAGGGTTAGAGAGGGCAGATACGCAGTATTTT.

The rearrangement links TRBV18 to TRBJ2-1; D is perhaps TRBD1 or TRBD2 (6 bases each). The CDR3 is made up of 15 amino acids. Germline V gene data show CDR1 as KGHSH and CDR2 as LQKENI. Trimming removed 0 bases at V and 8 bases at J, with 14 bases between. In DNA, the CDR3 is TGTGCCAGCTCACCACCGATTGACGGGGGCGATGAGCAGTTCTTC. This encodes CASSPPIDGGDEQFF.

The sample holds one count of this clonotype. The V and J genes are TRBV27 and TRBJ1-1, with D perhaps TRBD1 (5 bases). Germline CDR1 and CDR2: MNHEY and SMNVEV (reference sequence). The CDR3 extends over 14 amino acids. V was pared by 4 bases and J by 3 bases, with 12 bases between. CDR3 DNA sequence: TGTGCCAGCAGTTGGGCCCTGGGGGACACTGAAGCTTTCTTT. It yields the protein CASSWALGDTEAFF.

This clonotype was counted many times. For the CDR3, the DNA is TGCAGTGCTAGTCCTCTCCGGGGCACAGATACGCAGTATTTT. Translated: CSASPLRGTDTQYF. The chain combines TRBV20-1 with TRBJ2-3; D is uncertain. Germline V gene sequence: CDR1 DFQATT, CDR2 SNEGSKA (reference sequence). V was clipped by 3 bases and J by 1 base, with 11 bases between them. The length of the CDR3 is 14 residues.

This clonotype was seen many times. V gene TRBV7-2 combines with J gene TRBJ2-7; weak D call: TRBD1 (7 bases). V dropped 5 bases and J dropped 3 bases, with 17 bases sitting between them. CDR1 and CDR2 from the germline V gene are SGHTA and FQGNSA. The CDR3 totals 15 residues. The CDR3 here is CASSAGQPIIYEQYF. As DNA, the CDR3 is TGTGCCAGCAGCGCGGGACAGCCTATTATCTACGAGCAGTACTTC.

This clonotype was seen ten or more times. This sequence joins TRBV12-3 or TRBV12-4 and TRBJ2-3; D perhaps matches TRBD1 (5 bases). The ends were cut back, 7 bases at V and 2 bases at J, with 10 bases in the middle. CDR3 size: 13 residues. CDR3 region: CASNSQDTDTQYF. Written as DNA, the CDR3 is TGTGCCAGCAATTCACAGGACACAGATACGCAGTATTTT.

In its sample, this clonotype was seen many times. The chain links TRBV14 to TRBJ2-3; 12 bases agree with TRBD2. Germline V CDR1 and CDR2: SGHDN, FVKESK. There are 17 residues in the CDR3. The V segment lost 4 bases and the J segment 0 bases; nucleotides outside the gene matches: 5. The CDR3 sequence: CASSRLAGASSTDTQYF. The CDR3 nucleotides are TGTGCCAGCAGCCGACTAGCGGGGGCCTCTAGCACAGATACGCAGTATTTT.

There are many counts of this clonotype. This sequence joins TRBV3-1 and TRBJ2-7; possibly TRBD2 for D (6 bases). Germline CDR1 is LGHDT and CDR2 is YNNKEL (reference sequence). Trimming cost V 4 bases and J 11 bases, with 15 bases left between them. CDR3 length: 12 amino acids. CDR3 nucleotide sequence: TGTGCCAGCAGCCCAACCCCGGGGGAGGAGTACTTC. Amino acid sequence: CASSPTPGEEYF.

This clonotype was counted ten times or more. CDR3 sequence (DNA): TGTGCCAGCAGCTTAGATCCAGATACGCAGTATTTT. This encodes CASSLDPDTQYF. The chain couples TRBV7-9 to TRBJ2-3, with no clear D. The CDR3 totals 12 residues. V lost 1 base to trimming and J lost 4 bases, with 3 bases between them. Germline CDR1 reads SEHNR; CDR2 reads FQNEAQ (reference sequence).

The CDR3 protein is CATSEGVTGVQPQHF. CDR3 in DNA: TGTGCCACCAGTGAGGGAGTTACAGGGGTACAGCCCCAGCATTTT. V gene TRBV24-1 combines with J gene TRBJ1-5; TRBD1 aligns across 7 bases. Losses at the gene ends were 4 bases for V and 7 bases for J; bases not matched to a gene: 9. The CDR3 totals 15 residues. Germline CDR1 reads KGHDR; CDR2 reads SFDVKD.

This clonotype was seen repeatedly, ten times or more. V gene TRBV30 combines with J gene TRBJ1-2; D ambiguous. V was cut by 0 bases and J by 10 bases, with 12 bases left in between. Per germline, CDR1 GTSNPN and CDR2 SVGIG (reference sequence). The CDR3 is made up of 12 amino acids. The CDR3 spells CAWSVRDGPYTF. The CDR3 DNA reads as TGTGCCTGGAGTGTACGCGACGGACCCTACACCTTC.

The table lists this clonotype with many counts. The chain joins TRBV28 to TRBJ1-2; 9 bases line up with TRBD1. The CDR3 length is 13 residues. CDR1 is MDHEN and CDR2 is SYDVKM in the germline V gene. Unmatched junction bases numbered 6, after V lost 8 bases and J lost 5 bases. The CDR3 region has the DNA TGTGCCAGCCGCGACGGGACAGGGTATGGCTACACCTTC. Translated, it gives CASRDGTGYGYTF.

This clonotype was found many times. The V call is TRBV20-1, the J call TRBJ2-7, with D perhaps matching TRBD1 (5 bases). V was cut by 6 bases and J by 3 bases, with 9 bases left in between. The germline V gene has CDR1 DFQATT and CDR2 SNEGSKA (reference sequence). This CDR3 has 11 residues. The CDR3 DNA reads as TGCAGTGCAGACGACAGCTACGAGCAGTACTTC. This encodes CSADDSYEQYF.

In this sample, this clonotype turned up once. The gene calls are TRBV10-3 and TRBJ2-1; D is ambiguous. CDR3 length: 14 residues. V was pared by 7 bases and J by 6 bases, with 16 bases between. Germline-derived CDR1 and CDR2 are ENHRY and SYGVKD. CDR3 sequence (DNA): TGTGCCATCAAGCAACGAGACGCCGTCAATGAGCAGTTCTTC. It is translated as CAIKQRDAVNEQFF.

The chain couples TRBV5-1 to TRBJ2-1, with D possibly called TRBD1 or TRBD2 (5 bases each). V was pared by 5 bases and J by 8 bases, with 29 bases between. Germline V lookup: CDR1 SGHRS, CDR2 YFSETQ. The CDR3 contains 18 residues. In DNA, the CDR3 is TGCGCCAGCAGATACCCCTCTGGGTGGGACGGATCCCAGGATGAGCAGTTCTTC. It codes for CASRYPSGWDGSQDEQFF.

The chain is built from TRBV7-3 and TRBJ2-2; TRBD2 aligns across 7 bases. This CDR3 contains 13 residues. Germline V lookup: CDR1 SGHTA, CDR2 FQGTGA. V lost 5 bases and J lost 6; bases outside the gene matches: 3. The CDR3 region is CASSRREAGELFF. CDR3 bases: TGTGCCAGCAGCCGCCGGGAGGCCGGGGAGCTGTTTTTT.